Sequencing of this TCR beta chain was carried out in a study of blood T cell repertoires in COVID-19. A single count supports this clone. Germline assignment: CDR1 DFQATT and CDR2 SNEGSKA (reference sequence). The V gene lost 3 bases and the J gene lost 0 bases, with 30 bases spanning the gap. CDR3 size: 20 residues. Produced via immunoSEQ multiplex PCR; TCRdb's table is partial and in-frame only. The data show roughly 80,000 clones, around 89% seen once. The gene calls are TRBV20-1 and TRBJ2-7; TRBD1 is a possible D gene (6 bases). The receptor comes from a human donor in a cohort sampled during active COVID-19. Specimen: peripheral blood. The CDR3 here is CSASHSDPGTDRKSSYEQYF. CDR3 nucleotides: TGCAGTGCTAGTCACTCCGATCCCGGGACGGACAGAAAAAGCTCCTACGAGCAGTACTTC.